The source of this TCR beta chain is a study of blood T cell repertoires in COVID-19. Study-wide context: Both acute and convalescent COVID-19 samples were obtained from the United States, Italy and Spain.

Data came from immunoSEQ multiplex PCR; TCRdb stores just in-frame clones and leaves some out. The top ten hold around 4.4% of the sample, which has over 90,000 clones, around 90% seen once. Germline V gives CDR1 MGHDK, CDR2 SYGVNS. This CDR3 has 14 amino acids. V lost 4 bases and J lost 9; bases outside the gene matches: 3. The chain employs TRBV25-1 and TRBJ1-6; 10 bases line up with TRBD1. The sample consisted of peripheral blood. The sequence came from a man between 18 and 35 years old with acute or convalescent COVID-19. CDR3 bases: TGTGCCAGCAGTGCGGGACAGGGGTTTTCACCCCTCCACTTT. Its translation is CASSAGQGFSPLHF.